These T cell receptor beta chains were read from a single sample in a study. TCRdb reprocessed the 5' RACE reads with MiXCR, giving one entry per CDR3 protein. The sample has roughly 630 distinct CDR3 sequences; about 12% are singletons. Sequencing was performed on total memory T cells from blood PBMCs. The receptors come from a female donor with HIV. The CDR3 runs from the conserved cysteine through the conserved F or W. Each record gives: D gene, V gene, clone size, J gene, CDR3 DNA, CDR3 protein. A D gene is named only where the DNA matches it firmly. Size tells how often a clone was seen (once, few, many) or the class of an expanded clone, and some rows leave it out.

D gene: .
V gene: TRBV11-2
clone size: .
J gene: TRBJ2-2
CDR3 DNA: TGTGCTAGCAGCTTAGAGGCGGCAGGGGAGCTGTTTTTT
CDR3 protein: CASSLEAAGELFF

D gene: .
V gene: TRBV14
clone size: large
J gene: TRBJ1-2
CDR3 DNA: TGTGCCAGCAGCCAAGATTATGGTGGGCGCGATGGCTACACCTTC
CDR3 protein: CASSQDYGGRDGYTF

D gene: .
V gene: TRBV29-1
clone size: .
J gene: TRBJ1-2
CDR3 DNA: TGCAGCGTGGGTGCGGGGGACTATGGCTACACCTTC
CDR3 protein: CSVGAGDYGYTF

D gene: .
V gene: TRBV7-6
clone size: few
J gene: TRBJ1-1
CDR3 DNA: TGTGCTAGCAGCTTAGCGCCGAACACTGAAGCTTTCTTT
CDR3 protein: CASSLAPNTEAFF

D gene: TRBD1
V gene: TRBV7-6
clone size: .
J gene: TRBJ1-3
CDR3 DNA: TGTGCCAGCAGCACCCGGACAGGGGGCGGAAACACCATATATTTT
CDR3 protein: CASSTRTGGGNTIYF

D gene: .
V gene: TRBV15
clone size: .
J gene: TRBJ2-4
CDR3 DNA: TGTGCCACCAGCTCCCTCGACCCCAGGGGCCAAAACATTCAGTACTTC
CDR3 protein: CATSSLDPRGQNIQYF

D gene: .
V gene: TRBV21-1
clone size: .
J gene: TRBJ2-4
CDR3 DNA: TGTGCCAGCAGCAACAATGAAAGCCGGGAAATCTGCGTGGCCAAAAACATTCAGTACTTC
CDR3 protein: CASSNNESREICVAKNIQYF

D gene: TRBD1
V gene: TRBV5-1
clone size: few
J gene: TRBJ1-5
CDR3 DNA: TGCGCCAGCAGCTTGGTAACAGGGGGCGAGGAGCCCCAGCATTTT
CDR3 protein: CASSLVTGGEEPQHF

D gene: .
V gene: TRBV12-3/TRBV12-4
clone size: .
J gene: TRBJ2-7
CDR3 DNA: TGTGCCAGCAGTCCCCAGGACAGTACGAGGCACTTC
CDR3 protein: CASSPQDSTRHF

D gene: TRBD2
V gene: TRBV2
clone size: few
J gene: TRBJ2-3
CDR3 DNA: TGTGCCAGCAGTCCTAGGACTAGCGGGACAGATACGCAGTATTTT
CDR3 protein: CASSPRTSGTDTQYF

D gene: .
V gene: TRBV11-3
clone size: .
J gene: TRBJ2-5
CDR3 DNA: TGTGCCAGCAGCCGGGGAGAGACCCAGTACTTC
CDR3 protein: CASSRGETQYF

D gene: TRBD1
V gene: TRBV6-4
clone size: large
J gene: TRBJ1-1
CDR3 DNA: TGTGCCAGCAGGCAGGGGGCAATGAACACTGAAGCTTTCTTT
CDR3 protein: CASRQGAMNTEAFF

D gene: .
V gene: TRBV6-1
clone size: .
J gene: TRBJ2-5
CDR3 DNA: TGTGCCAGCAAATACCAAGAGACCCAGTACTTC
CDR3 protein: CASKYQETQYF

D gene: TRBD1
V gene: TRBV29-1
clone size: .
J gene: TRBJ2-1
CDR3 DNA: TGCAGCGTCGGGAACAGGGGGCAAAACAATGAGCAGTTCTTC
CDR3 protein: CSVGNRGQNNEQFF

D gene: TRBD1
V gene: TRBV20-1
clone size: few
J gene: TRBJ1-1
CDR3 DNA: TGCAGTGCTCGACAGGGACGGGCCACTGAAGCTTTCTTT
CDR3 protein: CSARQGRATEAFF

D gene: .
V gene: TRBV30
clone size: hyperexpanded
J gene: TRBJ1-2
CDR3 DNA: TGTGCCTGGAGTGCCTTTGCCAGGACGGGCGGCTACACCTTC
CDR3 protein: CAWSAFARTGGYTF

D gene: .
V gene: TRBV6-1
clone size: .
J gene: TRBJ1-2
CDR3 DNA: TGTGCCAGCAGACAAACAGGGATGGGAAATGGCTACACCTTC
CDR3 protein: CASRQTGMGNGYTF

D gene: .
V gene: TRBV20-1
clone size: .
J gene: TRBJ1-1
CDR3 DNA: TGCAGTGCCGACTCCAGGGACATGAACACTGAAGCTTTCTTT
CDR3 protein: CSADSRDMNTEAFF

D gene: .
V gene: TRBV4-1
clone size: few
J gene: TRBJ1-4
CDR3 DNA: TGCGCCAGCAGCCAAGGACCGAATGAAAAACTGTTTTTT
CDR3 protein: CASSQGPNEKLFF

D gene: .
V gene: TRBV4-2
clone size: .
J gene: TRBJ2-5
CDR3 DNA: TGTGCCAGCAGCCAAGATAGGACTGGAGAGACCCAGTACTTC
CDR3 protein: CASSQDRTGETQYF

D gene: .
V gene: TRBV6-5
clone size: few
J gene: TRBJ2-1
CDR3 DNA: TGTGCCAGCAGTGGACTCAGGGGTGATGAGCAGTTCTTC
CDR3 protein: CASSGLRGDEQFF

D gene: TRBD2
V gene: TRBV19
clone size: .
J gene: TRBJ2-3
CDR3 DNA: TGTGCCAGTAGTAGGAGAGCGGGAGGCACAGATACGCAGTATTTT
CDR3 protein: CASSRRAGGTDTQYF

D gene: TRBD2
V gene: TRBV20-1
clone size: .
J gene: TRBJ2-3
CDR3 DNA: TGCAGTGTCGTGAGCGGGGTGGATACGCAGTATTTT
CDR3 protein: CSVVSGVDTQYF

D gene: .
V gene: TRBV4-1
clone size: large
J gene: TRBJ2-3
CDR3 DNA: TGCGCCAGCAGCCAAGATCAAATCCAGGGAGATACGCAGTATTTT
CDR3 protein: CASSQDQIQGDTQYF

D gene: .
V gene: TRBV11-2
clone size: .
J gene: TRBJ2-5
CDR3 DNA: TGTGCCAGCAGCTTAGAGGGCAGGGCGGGAGAGACCCAGTACTTC
CDR3 protein: CASSLEGRAGETQYF

D gene: TRBD1
V gene: TRBV19
clone size: few
J gene: TRBJ2-1
CDR3 DNA: TGTGCCAGTAGTACCTCGACAGGGACACATGAGCAGTTCTTC
CDR3 protein: CASSTSTGTHEQFF

D gene: .
V gene: TRBV10-3
clone size: .
J gene: TRBJ2-3
CDR3 DNA: TGTGCCATCGGGCTGAGCACAGATACGCAGTATTTT
CDR3 protein: CAIGLSTDTQYF

D gene: .
V gene: TRBV11-3
clone size: few
J gene: TRBJ2-1
CDR3 DNA: TGTGCCAGCAGCCTTCGTGGGTCAAACTACAATGAGCAGTTCTTC
CDR3 protein: CASSLRGSNYNEQFF